Detailed here is one T cell receptor (beta chain). The V and J ends lost 8 bases and 2 bases respectively, with 14 bases between them. The CDR3 runs 14 residues. CDR1 MDHEN and CDR2 SYDVKM come from the germline V gene. The sample is drawn from a study of blood T cell repertoires in COVID-19. On the study more broadly: Acute-phase and convalescent COVID-19 samples originated in the United States, Italy and Spain. T cells, B-cell-depleted T cells, or PBMCs supplied cDNA or gDNA.

Assay used: immunoSEQ multiplex PCR; TCRdb lists only in-frame clones, some missing. The sample yields tens of thousands of clones, approximately 78% seen once. The V call is TRBV28, the J call TRBJ2-3; a weak D match, TRBD2 (6 bases). Material: peripheral blood. This TCR was sampled from a man in his 60s with acute or convalescent COVID-19. This chain's CDR3 is CASQPGLLTDTQYF. The CDR3 DNA follows: TGTGCCAGCCAACCGGGACTCCTCACAGATACGCAGTATTTT.